This TCR beta chain is from a study of CD8 T cells in ankylosing spondylitis. Trimming shortened V by 4 bases and J by 2 bases, and 14 bases separated the two germline ends. The CDR3 has 15 amino acids. TCRdb reprocessed the 5' RACE reads via MiXCR and lists one record per CDR3 protein. The data show about 360,000 distinct CDR3 sequences, roughly 15% seen once. Whole-study findings and limits: Seven to nine highly homologous variants made up a TCR beta motif, and this motif appeared characteristic of ankylosing spondylitis blood. In the blood and synovial fluid of reactive arthritis, some motif variants had been previously reported. The study looked at matched synovial fluid samples from ankylosing spondylitis patients. Disease-linked clones were reported to be significantly enriched there.

With regard to this clonotype: Its specificity is unknown.

The material sequenced was blood, either unsorted or a sorted T cell fraction (not recorded which). The clonotype was recovered from a male donor with ankylosing spondylitis or in good health (not recorded which). V gene TRBV12-3 or TRBV12-4 combines with J gene TRBJ2-5; either TRBD1 or TRBD2 may supply D (5 bases each). CDR3 amino acids: CASSWDLALQETQYF. The CDR3 bases are TGTGCCAGCAGTTGGGACCTTGCCCTACAAGAGACCCAGTACTTC.